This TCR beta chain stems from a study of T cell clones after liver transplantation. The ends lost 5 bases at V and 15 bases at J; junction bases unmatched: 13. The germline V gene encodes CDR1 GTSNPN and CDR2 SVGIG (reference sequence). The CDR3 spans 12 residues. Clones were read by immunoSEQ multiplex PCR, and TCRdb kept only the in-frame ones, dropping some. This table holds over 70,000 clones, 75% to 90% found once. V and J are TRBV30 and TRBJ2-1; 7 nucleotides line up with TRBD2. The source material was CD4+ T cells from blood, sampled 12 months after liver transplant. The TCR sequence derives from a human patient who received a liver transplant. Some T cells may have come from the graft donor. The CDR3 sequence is CAWGRGRATPFF. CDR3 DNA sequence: TGTGCCTGGGGACGGGGGAGGGCCACCCCGTTCTTC. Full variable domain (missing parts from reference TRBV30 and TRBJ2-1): SQTIHQWPATLVQPVGSPLSLECTVEGTSNPNLYWYRQAAGRGLQLLFYSVGIGQISSEVPQNLSASRPQDRQFILSSKKLLLSDSGFYLCAWGRGRATPFFGPGTRLTVL.